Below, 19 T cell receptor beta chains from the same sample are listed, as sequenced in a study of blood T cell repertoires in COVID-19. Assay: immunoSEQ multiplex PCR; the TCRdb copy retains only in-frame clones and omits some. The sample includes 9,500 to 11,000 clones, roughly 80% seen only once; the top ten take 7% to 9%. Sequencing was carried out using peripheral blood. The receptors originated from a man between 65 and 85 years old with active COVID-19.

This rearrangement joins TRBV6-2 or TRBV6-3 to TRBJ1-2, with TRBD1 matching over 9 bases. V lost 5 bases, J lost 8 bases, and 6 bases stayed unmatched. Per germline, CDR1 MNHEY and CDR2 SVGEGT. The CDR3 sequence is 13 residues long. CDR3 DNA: TGTGCCAGCAGTGCCGGACAGGGGAGAGGCTACACCTTC. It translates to CASSAGQGRGYTF.

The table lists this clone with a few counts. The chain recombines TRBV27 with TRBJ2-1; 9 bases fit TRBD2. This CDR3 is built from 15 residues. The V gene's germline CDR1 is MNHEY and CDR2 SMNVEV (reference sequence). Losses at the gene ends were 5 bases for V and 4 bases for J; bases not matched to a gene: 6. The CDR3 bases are TGTGCCAGCAGTGGTAGCGGGGGATATTACAATGAGCAGTTCTTC. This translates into CASSGSGGYYNEQFF.

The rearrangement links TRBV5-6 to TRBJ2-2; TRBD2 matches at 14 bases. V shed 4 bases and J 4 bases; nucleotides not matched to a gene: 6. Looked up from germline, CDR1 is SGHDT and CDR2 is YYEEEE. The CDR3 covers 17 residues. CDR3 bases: TGTGCCAGCAGCGAGGGACTAGCGGGGGCGCGCACCGGGGAGCTGTTTTTT. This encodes CASSEGLAGARTGELFF.

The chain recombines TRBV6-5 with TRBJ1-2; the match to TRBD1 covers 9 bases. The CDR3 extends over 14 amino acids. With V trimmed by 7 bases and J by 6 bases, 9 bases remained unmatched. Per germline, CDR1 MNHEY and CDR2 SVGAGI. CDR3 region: CASTSQGALHGYTF. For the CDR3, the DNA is TGTGCCAGCACCTCACAGGGGGCGCTCCATGGCTACACCTTC.

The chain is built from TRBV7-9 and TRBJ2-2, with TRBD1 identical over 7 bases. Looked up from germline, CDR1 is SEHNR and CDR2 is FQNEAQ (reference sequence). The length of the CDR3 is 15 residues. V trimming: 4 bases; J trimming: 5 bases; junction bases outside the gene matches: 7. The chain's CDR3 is CASSSGGFGTGELFF. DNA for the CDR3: TGTGCCAGCAGCTCAGGGGGTTTTGGTACCGGGGAGCTGTTTTTT.

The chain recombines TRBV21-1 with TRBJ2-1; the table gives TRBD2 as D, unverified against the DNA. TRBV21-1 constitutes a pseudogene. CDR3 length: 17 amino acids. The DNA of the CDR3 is TGTGCCAGCAGCAAATGGGATAGCGGGGACGATTACAATGAGCAGTTCTTC. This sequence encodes CASSKWDSGDDYNEQFF.

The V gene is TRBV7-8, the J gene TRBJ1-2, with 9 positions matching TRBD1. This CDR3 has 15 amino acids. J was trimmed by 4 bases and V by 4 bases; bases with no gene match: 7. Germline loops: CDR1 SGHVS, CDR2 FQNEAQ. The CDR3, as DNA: TGTGCCAGCAGCTCACGGACAGGGGCCCTCTATGGCTACACCTTC. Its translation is CASSSRTGALYGYTF.

CDR3 nucleotides: TGTGCCAGCAGTTACCTGCTCGGCGGGGGAGGTGAAGATACGCAGTATTTT. Protein: CASSYLLGGGGEDTQYF. This sequence joins TRBV6-2 or TRBV6-3 and TRBJ2-3, with 7 bases lining up with TRBD2. Germline values: CDR1 MNHEY, CDR2 SVGEGT. The ends lost 2 bases at V and 5 bases at J; junction bases unmatched: 13. The CDR3 is 17 amino acids.

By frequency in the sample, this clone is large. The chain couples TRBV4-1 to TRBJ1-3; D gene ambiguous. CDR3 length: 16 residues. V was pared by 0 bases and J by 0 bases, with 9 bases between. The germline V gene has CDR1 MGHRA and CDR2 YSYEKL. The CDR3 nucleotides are TGCGCCAGCAGCCAAGATCAGGCCTTCTCTGGAAACACCATATATTTT. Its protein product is CASSQDQAFSGNTIYF.

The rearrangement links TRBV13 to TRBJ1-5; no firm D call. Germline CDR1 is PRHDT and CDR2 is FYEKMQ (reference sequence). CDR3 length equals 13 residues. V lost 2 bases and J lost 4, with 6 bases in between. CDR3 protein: CASSLQRNQPQHF. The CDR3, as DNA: TGTGCCAGCAGCTTACAGAGGAATCAGCCCCAGCATTTT.

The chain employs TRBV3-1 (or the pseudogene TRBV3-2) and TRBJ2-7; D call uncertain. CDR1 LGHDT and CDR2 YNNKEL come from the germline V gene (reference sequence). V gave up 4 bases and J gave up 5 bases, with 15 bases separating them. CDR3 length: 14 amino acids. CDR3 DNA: TGTGCCAGCAGCCTCGACCCCACCCGGGACGAGCAGTACTTC. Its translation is CASSLDPTRDEQYF.

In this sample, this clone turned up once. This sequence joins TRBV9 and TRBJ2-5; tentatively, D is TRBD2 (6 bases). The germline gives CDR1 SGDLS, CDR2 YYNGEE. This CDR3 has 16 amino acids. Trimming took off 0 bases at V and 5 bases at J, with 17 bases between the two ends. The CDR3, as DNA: TGTGCCAGCAGCGTAGACCCGGGACTGTTCGGGGAGACCCAGTACTTC. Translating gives CASSVDPGLFGETQYF.

The DNA of the CDR3 is TGTGCCAGCAGCTTAGAGGGACAGGGAGGCGAGCAGTACTTC. Its protein is CASSLEGQGGEQYF. The J gene is TRBJ2-7, the V gene TRBV13; 9 bases are shared with TRBD1. Trimming cost V 1 base and J 6 bases; bases outside gene matches: 4. Germline values: CDR1 PRHDT, CDR2 FYEKMQ (reference sequence). This CDR3 comprises 14 residues.

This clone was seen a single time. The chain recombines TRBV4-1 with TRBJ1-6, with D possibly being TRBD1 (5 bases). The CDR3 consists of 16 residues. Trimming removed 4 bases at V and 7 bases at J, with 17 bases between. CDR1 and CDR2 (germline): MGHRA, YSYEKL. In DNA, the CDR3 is TGCGCCAGCAGCCCCCGACAGAATTTGAACAATTCACCCCTCCACTTT. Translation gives CASSPRQNLNNSPLHF.

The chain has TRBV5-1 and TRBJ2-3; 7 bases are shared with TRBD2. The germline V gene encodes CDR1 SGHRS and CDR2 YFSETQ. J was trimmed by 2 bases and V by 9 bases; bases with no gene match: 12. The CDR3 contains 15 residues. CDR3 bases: TGCGCCACCCGGAGCGGGGCTATACCCACAGATACGCAGTATTTT. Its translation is CATRSGAIPTDTQYF.

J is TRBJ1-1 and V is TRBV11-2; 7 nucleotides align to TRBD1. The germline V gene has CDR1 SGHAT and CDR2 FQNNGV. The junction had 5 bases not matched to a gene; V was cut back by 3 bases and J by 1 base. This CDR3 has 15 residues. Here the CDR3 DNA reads TGTGCCAGCAGCTTTCGACAGGGACCGAACACTGAAGCTTTCTTT. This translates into CASSFRQGPNTEAFF.

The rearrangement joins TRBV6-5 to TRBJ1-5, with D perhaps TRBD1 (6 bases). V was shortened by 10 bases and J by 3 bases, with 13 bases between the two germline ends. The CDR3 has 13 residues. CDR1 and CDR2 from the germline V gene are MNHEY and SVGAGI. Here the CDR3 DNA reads TGTGCCACCCGAGGGGGTTCCAATCAGCCCCAGCATTTT. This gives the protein CATRGGSNQPQHF.

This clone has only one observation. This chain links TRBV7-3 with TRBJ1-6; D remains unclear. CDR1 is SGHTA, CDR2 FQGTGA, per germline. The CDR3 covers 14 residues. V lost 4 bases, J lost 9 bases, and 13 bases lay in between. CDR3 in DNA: TGTGCCAGCAGCTCGACTCCTGTACGTTCACCCCTCCACTTT. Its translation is CASSSTPVRSPLHF.

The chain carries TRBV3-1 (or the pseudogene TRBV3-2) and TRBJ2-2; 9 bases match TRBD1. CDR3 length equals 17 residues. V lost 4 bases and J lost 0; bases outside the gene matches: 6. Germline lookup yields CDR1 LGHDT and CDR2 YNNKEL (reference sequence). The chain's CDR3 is CASSRGTGRANTGELFF. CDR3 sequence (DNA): TGTGCCAGCAGCCGCGGGACAGGGCGCGCGAACACCGGGGAGCTGTTTTTT.